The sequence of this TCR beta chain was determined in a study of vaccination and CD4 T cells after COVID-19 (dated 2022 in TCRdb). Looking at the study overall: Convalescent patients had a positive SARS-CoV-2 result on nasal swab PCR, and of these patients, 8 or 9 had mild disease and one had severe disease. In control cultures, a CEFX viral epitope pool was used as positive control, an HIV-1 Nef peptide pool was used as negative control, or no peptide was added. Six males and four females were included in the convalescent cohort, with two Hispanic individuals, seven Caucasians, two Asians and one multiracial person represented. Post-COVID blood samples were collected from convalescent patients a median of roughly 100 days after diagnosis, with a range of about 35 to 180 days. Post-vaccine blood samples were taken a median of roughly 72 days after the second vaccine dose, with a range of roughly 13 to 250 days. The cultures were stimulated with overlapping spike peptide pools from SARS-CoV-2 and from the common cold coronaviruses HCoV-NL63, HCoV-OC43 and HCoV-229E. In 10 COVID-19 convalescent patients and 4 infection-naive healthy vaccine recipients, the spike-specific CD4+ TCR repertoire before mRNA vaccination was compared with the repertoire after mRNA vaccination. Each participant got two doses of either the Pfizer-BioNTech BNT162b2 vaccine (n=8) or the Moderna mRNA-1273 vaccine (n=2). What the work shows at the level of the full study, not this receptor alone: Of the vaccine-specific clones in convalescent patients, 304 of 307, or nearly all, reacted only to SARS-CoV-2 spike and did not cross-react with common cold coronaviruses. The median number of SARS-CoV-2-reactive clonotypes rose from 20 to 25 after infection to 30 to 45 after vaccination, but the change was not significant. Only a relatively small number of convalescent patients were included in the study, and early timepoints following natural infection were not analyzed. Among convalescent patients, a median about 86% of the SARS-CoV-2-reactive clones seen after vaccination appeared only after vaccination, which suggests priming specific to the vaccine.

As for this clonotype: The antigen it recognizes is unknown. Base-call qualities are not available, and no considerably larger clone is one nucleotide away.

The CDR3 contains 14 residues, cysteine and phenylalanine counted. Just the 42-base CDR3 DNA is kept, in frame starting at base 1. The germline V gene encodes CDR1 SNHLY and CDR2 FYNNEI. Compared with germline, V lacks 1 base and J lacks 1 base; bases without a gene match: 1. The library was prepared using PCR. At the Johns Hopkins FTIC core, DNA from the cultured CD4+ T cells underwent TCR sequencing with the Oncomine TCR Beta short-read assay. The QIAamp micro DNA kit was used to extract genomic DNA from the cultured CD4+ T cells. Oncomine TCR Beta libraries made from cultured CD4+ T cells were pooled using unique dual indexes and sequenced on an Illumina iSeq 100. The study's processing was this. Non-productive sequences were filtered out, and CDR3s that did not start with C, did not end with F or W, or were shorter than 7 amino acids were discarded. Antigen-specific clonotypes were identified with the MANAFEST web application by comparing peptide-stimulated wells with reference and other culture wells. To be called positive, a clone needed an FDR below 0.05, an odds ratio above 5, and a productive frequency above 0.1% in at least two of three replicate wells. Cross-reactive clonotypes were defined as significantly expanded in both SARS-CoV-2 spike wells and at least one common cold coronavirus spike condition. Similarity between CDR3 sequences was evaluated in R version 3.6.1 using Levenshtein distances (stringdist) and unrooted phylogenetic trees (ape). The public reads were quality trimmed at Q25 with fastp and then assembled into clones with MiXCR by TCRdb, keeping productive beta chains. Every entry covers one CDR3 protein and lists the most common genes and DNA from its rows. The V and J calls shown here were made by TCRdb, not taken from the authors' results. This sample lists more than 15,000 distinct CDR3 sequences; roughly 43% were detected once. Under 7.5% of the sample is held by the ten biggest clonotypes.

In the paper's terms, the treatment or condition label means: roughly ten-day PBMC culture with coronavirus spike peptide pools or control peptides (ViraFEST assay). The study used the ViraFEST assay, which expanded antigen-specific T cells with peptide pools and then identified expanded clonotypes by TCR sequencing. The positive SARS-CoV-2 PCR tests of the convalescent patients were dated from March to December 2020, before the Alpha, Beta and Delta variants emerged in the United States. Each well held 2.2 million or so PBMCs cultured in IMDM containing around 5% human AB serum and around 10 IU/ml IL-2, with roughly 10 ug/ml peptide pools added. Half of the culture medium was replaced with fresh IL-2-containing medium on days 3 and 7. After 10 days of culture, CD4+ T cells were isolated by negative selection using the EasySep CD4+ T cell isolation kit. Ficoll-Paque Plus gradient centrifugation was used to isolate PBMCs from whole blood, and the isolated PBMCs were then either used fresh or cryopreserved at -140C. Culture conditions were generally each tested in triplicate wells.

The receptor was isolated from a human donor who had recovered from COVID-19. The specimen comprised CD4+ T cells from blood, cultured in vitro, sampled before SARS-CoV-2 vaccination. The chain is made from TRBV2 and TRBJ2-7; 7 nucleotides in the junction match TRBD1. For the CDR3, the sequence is CASSEVGQSYEQYF. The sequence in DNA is TGTGCCAGCAGTGAAGTGGGACAGTCCTACGAGCAGTACTTC.